These 27 T cell receptor beta chains were sequenced from one sample in a study of blood T cell repertoires in COVID-19. This table comes from immunoSEQ multiplex PCR, and its TCRdb copy is limited to in-frame clones, with some not included. Found here are over 90,000 clones, roughly 86% of them singletons; the top ten hold about a tenth. Input material: peripheral blood. Source of these receptors: a man aged 35 to 55 with active or convalescent COVID-19.

This chain joins TRBV5-4 and TRBJ2-3, with 11 bases fitting TRBD2. With 3 bases clipped from V and 2 bases from J, the junction kept 2 bases outside the gene matches. Germline V CDR1 and CDR2: SGHNT, YYREEE (reference sequence). The length of the CDR3 is 15 residues. This chain's CDR3 is CASSSTSGVTDTQYF. In nucleotides, the CDR3 is TGTGCCAGCAGCTCGACTAGCGGGGTCACAGATACGCAGTATTTT.

The rearrangement uses TRBV7-2 and TRBJ1-3; unclear D gene. V gave up 2 bases and J gave up 6 bases, with 20 bases separating them. Germline V lookup: CDR1 SGHTA, CDR2 FQGNSA. This CDR3 comprises 17 residues. CDR3 amino acids: CASSLLSALSTKNTIYF. The DNA for the CDR3 is TGTGCCAGCAGCTTATTATCCGCACTTTCGACTAAAAACACCATATATTTT.

V usage is TRBV28 and J usage is TRBJ1-5, with 7 bases that match TRBD1. CDR1 MDHEN and CDR2 SYDVKM come from the germline V gene. The ends lost 5 bases at V and 3 bases at J; junction bases unmatched: 7. CDR3 length: 15 residues. CDR3 sequence reads: CASSIYDRVNQPQHF. CDR3 DNA sequence: TGTGCCAGCAGTATATACGACAGGGTCAATCAGCCCCAGCATTTT. The full variable domain, rest sourced from reference TRBV28 and TRBJ1-5, is DVKVTQSSRYLVKRTGEKVFLECVQDMDHENMFWYRQDPGLGLRLIYFSYDVKMKEKGDIPEGYSVSREKKERFSLILESASTNQTSMYLCASSIYDRVNQPQHFGDGTRLSIL.

The CDR3 DNA reads as TGTGCCAGCAGCCAAGGGACTAGCGGGGGGGAGACCCAGTACTTC. Translation: CASSQGTSGGETQYF. The chain couples TRBV4-2 to TRBJ2-5; 14 bases align to TRBD2. The germline CDR1 and CDR2 sequences are LGHNA and YNFKEQ. The V gene end was trimmed by 1 base and the J gene end by 5 bases; junction bases not matched to a gene: 0. The CDR3 runs 15 residues.

This rearrangement joins TRBV24-1 to TRBJ2-5, with TRBD2 identical over 9 bases. CDR1 and CDR2 from the germline V gene are KGHDR and SFDVKD. The CDR3 is made up of 16 amino acids. After removal of 1 base from V and 2 bases from J, the junction contained 4 bases not matched to a gene. The CDR3 sequence: CATSDFLAGGQETQYF. CDR3 nucleotides: TGTGCCACCAGTGATTTCCTTGCGGGGGGGCAAGAGACCCAGTACTTC.

The chain couples TRBV13 to TRBJ1-2, with TRBD1 as a possible D gene (6 bases). Deletions cut 5 bases from V and 5 bases from J, with 15 bases between. The length of the CDR3 is 14 residues. CDR1 PRHDT and CDR2 FYEKMQ come from the germline V gene (reference sequence). The CDR3 spells CASSEGQKRYGYTF. The CDR3 DNA follows: TGTGCCAGCAGCGAAGGACAGAAGAGGTATGGCTACACCTTC.

Concerning this clone itself: At one of its ends the junction is not consistent with the germline gene, which may arise from a read error. The chain couples TRBV7-7 to TRBJ2-1; TRBD2 matches at 12 bases. Germline-derived CDR1 and CDR2 are SSHAT and FNYEAQ (reference sequence). This CDR3 comprises 18 residues. CDR3 in amino acids: CASSLGSGGLAGGRSLFF. The CDR3 nucleotides are TGTGCTAGCAGCTTAGGTTCTGGCGGTCTAGCGGGGGGGCGTTCGCTGTTCTTC. The full variable domain, rest sourced from reference TRBV7-7 and TRBJ2-1, is GAGVSQSPRYKVTKRGQDVTLRCDPISSHATLYWYQQALGQGPEFLTYFNYEAQPDKSGLPSDRFSAERPEGSISTLTIQRTEQRDSAMYRCASSLGSGGLAGGRSLFFGPGTRLTVL.

The CDR3 region has the DNA TGTGCCACCAGTGATAACAGGGCTGTCCACAATGAGCAGTTCTTC. Translation gives CATSDNRAVHNEQFF. The chain combines TRBV24-1 with TRBJ2-1; TRBD1 is a possible D gene (6 bases). Trimming left V 3 bases short and J 5 bases short, with 13 bases between. The CDR3 consists of 15 residues. Germline loops: CDR1 KGHDR, CDR2 SFDVKD.

V and J are TRBV6-5 and TRBJ1-2, with 7 bases matching TRBD1. Losses at the gene ends were 7 bases for V and 1 base for J; bases not matched to a gene: 9. The CDR3 is 15 residues long. Germline-derived CDR1 and CDR2 are MNHEY and SVGAGI. This CDR3 is CASNTRTGGNYGYTF. DNA for the CDR3: TGTGCCAGCAATACAAGGACAGGTGGTAACTATGGCTACACCTTC.

V and J are TRBV20-1 and TRBJ1-2; 7 bases agree with TRBD1. The CDR3 covers 10 residues. Germline V gene data show CDR1 as DFQATT and CDR2 as SNEGSKA (reference sequence). With 3 bases clipped from V and 10 bases from J, the junction kept 2 bases outside the gene matches. The CDR3 DNA sequence: TGCAGTGCTAGGACAGGGTCCTACACCTTC. Protein sequence: CSARTGSYTF.

This clone has more than one count but fewer than ten. The chain uses TRBV6-2 or TRBV6-3 and TRBJ1-5, with 9 bases lining up with TRBD1. This CDR3 is built from 15 residues. With V trimmed by 2 bases and J by 6 bases, 5 bases remained unmatched. Germline V gives CDR1 MNHEY, CDR2 SVGEGT. CDR3 in amino acids: CASSYTGGAGQPQHF. CDR3 sequence (DNA): TGTGCCAGCAGTTACACAGGGGGCGCGGGTCAGCCCCAGCATTTT.

This chain joins TRBV6-5 and TRBJ1-4; TRBD1 aligns across 9 bases. Germline CDR1 MNHEY, CDR2 SVGAGI. With 6 bases clipped from V and 8 bases from J, the junction kept 10 bases outside the gene matches. This CDR3 spans 15 amino acids. The CDR3 sequence is CASRTLTGGLEKLFF. The CDR3 coding sequence is TGTGCCAGCAGAACCTTGACAGGGGGTTTAGAAAAACTGTTTTTT.

This clone was counted a few times. The gene calls are TRBV7-2 and TRBJ1-5; TRBD1 matches 9 bases. V lost 1 base to trimming and J lost 6 bases; unmatched junction nucleotides: 7. The CDR3 loop spans 16 amino acids. Germline V CDR1 and CDR2: SGHTA, FQGNSA. CDR3 sequence reads: CASSLGGQGVRQPQHF. The DNA for the CDR3 is TGTGCCAGCAGCTTAGGGGGACAGGGTGTCCGTCAGCCCCAGCATTTT.

V is TRBV20-1 and J is TRBJ2-3, with D possibly being TRBD2 (7 bases). Trimming took off 3 bases at V and 0 bases at J, with 13 bases between the two ends. The V gene's germline CDR1 is DFQATT and CDR2 SNEGSKA (reference sequence). The CDR3 has 15 residues. CDR3 protein: CSASRGGGSTDTQYF. In nucleotides, the CDR3 is TGCAGTGCTAGTCGTGGGGGGGGCAGCACAGATACGCAGTATTTT.

This rearrangement joins TRBV11-2 to TRBJ2-4, with TRBD1 matching 8 bases. CDR1 is SGHAT, CDR2 FQNNGV, per germline. Trimming removed 1 base from V and 7 bases from J; junction bases left unmatched: 9. This CDR3 spans 16 amino acids. The CDR3 region has the DNA TGTGCCAGCAGCTTAGGGCCAGGGGGCGCGCGGAACATTCAGTACTTC. Its translation is CASSLGPGGARNIQYF.

This sequence joins TRBV20-1 and TRBJ2-1; D gene unclear. V lost 4 bases, J lost 8 bases, and 9 bases lay in between. Germline lookup yields CDR1 DFQATT and CDR2 SNEGSKA (reference sequence). The CDR3 extends over 11 amino acids. Here the CDR3 DNA reads TGCAGTGCTACATCTGGCCATGAGCAGTTCTTC. Amino acids: CSATSGHEQFF.

This clone has just a few counts. This chain links TRBV2 with TRBJ2-7; tentatively, D is TRBD2 (6 bases). Trimming left V 9 bases short and J 6 bases short, with 12 bases between. CDR1 is SNHLY, CDR2 FYNNEI, per germline. This CDR3 is built from 11 residues. CDR3 protein: CASRGGIEQYF. DNA for the CDR3: TGTGCCAGTAGAGGCGGGATCGAGCAGTACTTC.

V usage is TRBV5-4 and J usage is TRBJ1-3; D not certain. There are 12 residues in the CDR3. CDR1 SGHNT and CDR2 YYREEE come from the germline V gene (reference sequence). V gave up 4 bases and J gave up 10 bases, with 12 bases separating them. This chain's CDR3 is CASSSPSGTIYF. CDR3 nucleotide sequence: TGTGCCAGCAGCAGCCCGAGCGGAACCATATATTTT.

The chain recombines TRBV21-1 with TRBJ2-7; the DNA was not compared with TRBD1, the D call given in the table. TRBV21-1 is a pseudogene locus. The CDR3 spans 11 residues. CDR3 residues: CADDRPQEQYF. In nucleotides, the CDR3 is TGTGCGGACGACAGGCCTCAAGAGCAGTACTTC.

This chain uses TRBV24-1 with TRBJ1-5, with no clear D. The ends were cut back, 5 bases at V and 0 bases at J, with 10 bases in the middle. Germline values: CDR1 KGHDR, CDR2 SFDVKD. The CDR3 is 15 amino acids. CDR3 coding DNA: TGTGCCACCAGTGCCGGGAAGTATAGCAATCAGCCCCAGCATTTT. Translation gives CATSAGKYSNQPQHF.

The gene calls are TRBV14 and TRBJ1-2; TRBD1 is a possible D gene (6 bases). The germline V and J ends were trimmed by 1 base and 0 bases, with 9 bases remaining between them. CDR1 SGHDN and CDR2 FVKESK come from the germline V gene. The CDR3 covers 15 residues. The CDR3 bases are TGTGCCAGCAGCCAAGTAAAGGGGGCTAACTATGGCTACACCTTC. Its protein is CASSQVKGANYGYTF.

The chain carries TRBV7-2 and TRBJ2-5, with TRBD1 matching 7 bases. The CDR3 is 17 amino acids. Trimming cost V 5 bases and J 2 bases; bases outside gene matches: 14. Germline V gene lookup returns CDR1 SGHTA and CDR2 FQGNSA. CDR3 bases: TGTGCCAGCAGCCGGCCTTTTGACCTGACAGGGCAAGAGACCCAGTACTTC. Amino acids: CASSRPFDLTGQETQYF. Drawing the rest from reference TRBV7-2 and TRBJ2-5, the complete variable domain is GAGVSQSPSNKVTEKGKDVELRCDPISGHTALYWYRQSLGQGLEFLIYFQGNSAPDKSGLPSDRFSAERTGGSVSTLTIQRTQQEDSAVYLCASSRPFDLTGQETQYFGPGTRLLVL.

The rearrangement links TRBV6-6 to TRBJ1-5; D is possibly TRBD1 (5 bases). The V and J ends lost 5 bases and 1 base respectively, with 6 bases between them. Germline V gene lookup returns CDR1 MNHNY and CDR2 SVGAGI (reference sequence). The CDR3 runs 13 residues. The CDR3 DNA sequence: TGTGCCAGCAGTGACAGAAGCAATCAGCCCCAGCATTTT. Encoded protein: CASSDRSNQPQHF.

V is TRBV5-5 and J is TRBJ1-4, with 7 bases aligning to TRBD1. CDR1 is SGHKS and CDR2 is YYEKEE in the germline V gene (reference sequence). V was pared by 0 bases and J by 7 bases, with 6 bases of the junction left unmatched. The CDR3 is 15 residues long. The CDR3, as DNA: TGTGCCAGCAGCTTGGACAGGGGCGTTCGTGAAAAACTGTTTTTT. This encodes CASSLDRGVREKLFF. The whole variable domain, remainder taken from reference TRBV5-5 and TRBJ1-4, is DAGVTQSPTHLIKTRGQQVTLRCSPISGHKSVSWYQQVLGQGPQFIFQYYEKEERGRGNFPDRFSARQFPNYSSELNVNALLLGDSALYLCASSLDRGVREKLFFGSGTQLSVL.

The chain has TRBV5-1 and TRBJ2-3; 8 bases agree with TRBD2. CDR3 length: 14 residues. V was pared by 6 bases and J by 0 bases, with 3 bases of the junction left unmatched. Germline CDR1 is SGHRS and CDR2 is YFSETQ. In DNA form, the CDR3 reads TGCGCCAGCAAACCGGGGGGGAGCACAGATACGCAGTATTTT. Its translation: CASKPGGSTDTQYF.

The chain is built from TRBV5-1 and TRBJ2-7, with 8 nucleotides matching TRBD2. Germline CDR1 reads SGHRS; CDR2 reads YFSETQ. Losses at the gene ends were 4 bases for V and 0 bases for J; bases not matched to a gene: 3. This CDR3 is 14 amino acids long. The chain's CDR3 is CASSLTSDSYEQYF. CDR3 DNA: TGCGCCAGCAGCCTGACTAGCGACTCCTACGAGCAGTACTTC.

This clone was seen many times. The chain uses TRBV6-5 and TRBJ1-2; D not certain. Trimming stripped 6 bases from V and 8 bases from J, with 10 bases between. This CDR3 comprises 11 residues. Per the germline V gene, CDR1 is MNHEY and CDR2 is SVGAGI. The CDR3: CASSESLGYTF. Written as DNA, the CDR3 is TGTGCCAGCAGCGAGTCTTTGGGCTACACCTTC.